This passage covers 20 T cell receptor beta chains from one sample sequenced in a study of blood T cells in healthy people across ages. The authors ran a second PCR of about 6 to 11 cycles using a sample-barcoded 5' primer and a J-beta primer mix. TCRdb ran MiXCR on the 5' RACE reads and lists one entry per CDR3 protein. The repertoire holds some 1.4 million distinct CDR3 sequences, with 40% to 50% as singletons. The sequenced sample consisted of blood. The receptor source for this set is a woman under 30 in good health.

The chain links TRBV7-9 to TRBJ1-6, with a tentative D call TRBD1 (5 bases). The germline CDR1 and CDR2 sequences are SEHNR and FQNEAQ (reference sequence). The V and J ends lost 1 base and 6 bases respectively, with 13 bases between them. The CDR3 is 16 residues long. The CDR3 region is CASSLGGQRGNSPLHF. CDR3 nucleotides: TGTGCCAGCAGCTTAGGCGGTCAAAGGGGTAATTCACCCCTCCACTTT.

This clonotype was observed a few times. DNA of the CDR3: TGCAGTGCTAGTTCGCTAGCCTACGAGCAGTACTTC. It specifies CSASSLAYEQYF. V usage is TRBV20-1 and J usage is TRBJ2-7; D gene ambiguous. CDR1 is DFQATT, CDR2 SNEGSKA, per germline (reference sequence). V lost 3 bases and J lost 2, with 8 bases in between. CDR3 size: 12 residues.

In the case of this clonotype: An end of the junction differs from the germline gene, which may be a read error. The chain is built from TRBV7-3 and TRBJ2-3; D might be TRBD1 (6 bases). The length of the CDR3 is 14 residues. Germline V gives CDR1 SGHTA, CDR2 FQGTGA. CDR3 nucleotide sequence: TGTGTCAGCAGAAAAGGGGGTCCCACGGATACGCAGTATTTT. Protein sequence: CVSRKGGPTDTQYF.

This clonotype was counted between two and nine times. This rearrangement joins TRBV20-1 to TRBJ2-5; no clear D gene. CDR3 length: 14 amino acids. The germline V gene has CDR1 DFQATT and CDR2 SNEGSKA (reference sequence). V was pared by 0 bases and J by 5 bases, with 13 bases between. CDR3 residues: CSARDRTGWETQYF. The CDR3 nucleotides are TGCAGTGCTAGAGATCGGACGGGTTGGGAGACCCAGTACTTC.

The rearrangement joins TRBV27 to TRBJ2-7; TRBD1 might be the D (6 bases). The J call may be in error: the DNA end matches TRBJ2-5 better. This CDR3 contains 16 residues. CDR1 is MNHEY and CDR2 is SMNVEV in the germline V gene (reference sequence). The CDR3: CASRNKGVVGGETQYF. The CDR3 bases are TGTGCCAGCCGAAATAAGGGGGTAGTAGGAGGAGAGACCCAGTACTTC.

This clonotype was seen only a few times. The chain uses TRBV30 and TRBJ2-7; the D gene could be TRBD1 or TRBD2 (5 bases each). Germline V CDR1 and CDR2: GTSNPN, SVGIG (reference sequence). V lost 2 bases and J 2 bases, leaving 13 bases between the germline ends. CDR3 length: 14 amino acids. This chain's CDR3 is CAWSKGTVTYEQYF. CDR3 DNA sequence: TGTGCCTGGAGTAAAGGGACCGTGACCTACGAGCAGTACTTC.

The rearrangement joins TRBV5-1 to TRBJ2-7, with a possible D match to TRBD1 (5 bases). The length of the CDR3 is 14 residues. V gave up 2 bases and J gave up 7 bases, with 16 bases separating them. CDR1 and CDR2 from the germline V gene are SGHRS and YFSETQ. This CDR3 is CASSFDARAGEQYF. The CDR3 DNA reads as TGCGCCAGCAGCTTCGACGCCCGGGCAGGGGAGCAGTACTTC.

The V and J genes are TRBV7-8 and TRBJ2-2; 9 bases match TRBD1. The CDR3 covers 17 residues. V lost 2 bases to trimming and J lost 3 bases; unmatched junction nucleotides: 7. Germline V lookup: CDR1 SGHVS, CDR2 FQNEAQ. The CDR3 region is CASSLLGRDRDTGELFF. As DNA, the CDR3 is TGTGCCAGCAGCTTATTGGGCCGGGACAGGGACACCGGGGAGCTGTTTTTT.

The rearrangement uses TRBV28 and TRBJ1-2; possibly TRBD1 for D (5 bases). Germline CDR1 reads MDHEN; CDR2 reads SYDVKM. The CDR3 runs 15 residues. Trimming pared 5 bases from V and 4 bases from J, leaving 17 bases between. The CDR3 loop is CASSPSWRTSYGYTF. CDR3 DNA: TGTGCCAGCAGTCCCTCGTGGAGGACAAGCTATGGCTACACCTTC.

This clonotype showed up just a few times. This chain links TRBV15 with TRBJ1-6; the D is unclear. The V end lost 0 bases, the J end lost 8 bases, and 8 bases lay between the germline ends. Germline V gene sequence: CDR1 LNHNV, CDR2 YYDKDF (reference sequence). This CDR3 spans 14 amino acids. The CDR3 spells CATSRDTSYSPLHF. The CDR3 DNA sequence: TGTGCCACCAGCAGAGATACGTCATATTCACCCCTCCACTTT.

This clonotype appeared a few times. The genes are TRBV6-6 and TRBJ2-5, with 8 bases fitting TRBD2. The CDR3 totals 15 residues. Trimming at V came to 4 bases and at J to 1 base, leaving 5 bases not matched to a gene. Germline V CDR1 and CDR2: MNHNY, SVGAGI (reference sequence). The CDR3 loop reads CASSSAGGGQETQYF. The CDR3 DNA reads TGTGCCAGCAGTTCTGCGGGAGGAGGCCAAGAGACCCAGTACTTC.

This clonotype was seen more than once but under ten times. The chain combines TRBV7-2 with TRBJ1-1, with TRBD1 matching over 7 bases. J gave up 4 bases and V 1 base, and 6 bases lay outside the gene matches. The germline gives CDR1 SGHTA, CDR2 FQGNSA. The CDR3 sequence is 15 residues long. The chain's CDR3 is CASSLGFPGGTEAFF. CDR3 nucleotide sequence: TGTGCCAGCAGCTTAGGATTCCCAGGGGGCACTGAAGCTTTCTTT.

This chain connects TRBV11-2 to TRBJ2-5; D is unresolved. Germline lookup yields CDR1 SGHAT and CDR2 FQNNGV. The ends were cut back, 3 bases at V and 7 bases at J, with 12 bases in the middle. This CDR3 has 13 residues. CDR3 region: CASSFGSPGTQYF. CDR3 DNA: TGTGCCAGCAGCTTTGGTAGCCCGGGGACCCAGTACTTC.

This chain joins TRBV6-2 or TRBV6-3 and TRBJ2-1, with 12 bases that match TRBD2. CDR1 is MNHEY and CDR2 is SVGEGT in the germline V gene. J lost 8 bases, V lost 3 bases, and 8 bases had no gene match. The length of the CDR3 is 16 residues. The CDR3 loop reads CASSYGTSGLHDEQFF. The CDR3 DNA sequence: TGTGCCAGCAGTTATGGGACTAGCGGGCTTCACGATGAGCAGTTCTTC.

The chain employs TRBV2 and TRBJ1-5; no clear D. Trimming removed 8 bases at V and 4 bases at J, with 15 bases between. This CDR3 has 14 amino acids. Looked up from germline, CDR1 is SNHLY and CDR2 is FYNNEI. The CDR3 reads CASGRETANQPQHF. For the CDR3, the DNA is TGTGCCAGCGGACGGGAAACAGCAAATCAGCCCCAGCATTTT.

The CDR3 is CASSWDSHLYQETQYF. CDR3 in DNA: TGCGCCAGCAGCTGGGACAGCCACCTTTACCAAGAGACCCAGTACTTC. This chain joins TRBV5-1 and TRBJ2-5; 7 bases match TRBD1. CDR3 length: 16 residues. V shed 3 bases, J shed 0 bases, and the junction held 8 bases outside the gene matches. CDR1 and CDR2 (germline): SGHRS, YFSETQ.

The J gene is TRBJ1-2, the V gene TRBV30; no clear D. The ends were cut back, 0 bases at V and 8 bases at J, with 19 bases in the middle. CDR3 size: 15 residues. The germline CDR1 and CDR2 sequences are GTSNPN and SVGIG (reference sequence). This CDR3 is CAWSVQVRPSGGYTF. In DNA, the CDR3 is TGTGCCTGGAGTGTACAAGTCCGGCCCTCGGGGGGCTACACCTTC.

This clonotype was seen a few times. The chain uses TRBV4-2 and TRBJ1-6; D is unclear. The CDR3 contains 15 residues. The V gene's germline CDR1 is LGHNA and CDR2 YNFKEQ. V was clipped by 4 bases and J by 6 bases, with 13 bases between them. The CDR3 reads CASSRKTDGNSPLHF. CDR3 in DNA: TGTGCCAGCAGCCGCAAGACGGACGGTAATTCACCCCTCCACTTT.

The genes are TRBV6-1 and TRBJ2-1; a weak D match, TRBD1 (5 bases). Germline V gene lookup returns CDR1 MNHNS and CDR2 SASEGT. Deletions cut 0 bases from V and 9 bases from J, with 15 bases between. The CDR3 sequence is 15 residues long. CDR3 in DNA: TGTGCCAGCAGTGAAGCGCTTCAAAGGGGAACTGAGCAGTTCTTC. It is translated as CASSEALQRGTEQFF.

This clonotype was counted a few times. The rearrangement uses TRBV7-2 and TRBJ2-1; D gene ambiguous. Trimming stripped 5 bases from V and 9 bases from J, with 14 bases between. Germline V gene lookup returns CDR1 SGHTA and CDR2 FQGNSA. The CDR3 contains 13 residues. The CDR3 region has the DNA TGTGCCAGCAGCCGGGTAGGGCTTCCTGAGCAGTTCTTC. As protein: CASSRVGLPEQFF.